This T cell receptor (beta chain) originates from a study of T cells after posttransplantation cyclophosphamide. The germline CDR1 and CDR2 sequences are MGHRA and YSYEKL. V shed 4 bases and J shed 0 bases, with 10 bases lying between them. The CDR3 totals 16 residues. This clone was observed a handful of times. The protocol was immunoSEQ multiplex PCR, while the TCRdb copy is restricted to in-frame clones and leaves out a portion. The repertoire consists of tens of thousands of clones, none detected only once. Input material: PBMCs. This rearrangement joins TRBV4-1 to TRBJ2-6, with D unresolved. The TCR sequence derives from a woman between 50 and 59 years old in good health and a related stem cell transplant donor. The CDR3: CASSPRYSSGANVLTF. DNA for the CDR3: TGCGCCAGCAGCCCCAGGTATAGCTCTGGGGCCAACGTCCTGACTTTC.